These 17 T cell receptor beta chains originate from one sample sequenced in a study of response to subunit inactivated influenza vaccine. TCRdb redid the calling of the RT-PCR reads with MiXCR, one entry per CDR3 protein. The sample shows about 800,000 distinct CDR3 sequences, approximately 21% of them seen only once. This specimen was PBMCs from blood, taken about 5 days after vaccination. These receptors were taken from a man aged 45-60 years who received an inactivated influenza vaccine.

This clonotype was observed a few times. This chain joins TRBV4-2 and TRBJ2-7; D may be TRBD1 (5 bases). V was cut by 0 bases and J by 3 bases, with 12 bases left in between. Germline loops: CDR1 LGHNA, CDR2 YNFKEQ. The CDR3 runs to 15 residues. This CDR3 reads CASSQEWGRSYEQYF. The CDR3 DNA is TGTGCCAGCAGCCAAGAGTGGGGCAGGAGCTACGAGCAGTACTTC.

This clonotype was detected ten times or more. The rearrangement joins TRBV5-1 to TRBJ2-1; 12 bases line up with TRBD2. J lost 8 bases, V lost 1 base, and 7 bases had no gene match. Germline lookup yields CDR1 SGHRS and CDR2 YFSETQ. The length of the CDR3 is 16 residues. The CDR3 region is CASSLSTSGSIDEQFF. The CDR3 nucleotides are TGCGCCAGCAGCTTGTCGACTAGCGGGAGTATCGATGAGCAGTTCTTC. The complete variable domain, with remaining parts taken from reference TRBV5-1 and TRBJ2-1, reads KAGVTQTPRYLIKTRGQQVTLSCSPISGHRSVSWYQQTPGQGLQFLFEYFSETQRNKGNFPGRFSGRQFSNSRSEMNVSTLELGDSALYLCASSLSTSGSIDEQFFGPGTRLTVL.

The chain links TRBV2 to TRBJ1-1, with 7 positions matching TRBD1. J gave up 7 bases and V 4 bases, and 12 bases lay outside the gene matches. The length of the CDR3 is 15 residues. Germline V gene sequence: CDR1 SNHLY, CDR2 FYNNEI. CDR3: CASSGWAGGGGEAFF. In DNA, the CDR3 is TGTGCCAGCAGTGGATGGGCAGGGGGGGGTGGTGAAGCTTTCTTT.

In this sample, this clonotype turned up a few times. This chain joins TRBV12-3 or TRBV12-4 and TRBJ1-1; weak D call: TRBD1 (5 bases). The CDR3 runs 13 residues. The ends were cut back, 7 bases at V and 1 base at J, with 10 bases in the middle. CDR3 nucleotide sequence: TGTGCCAGCATGTCGACAGAGAACACTGAAGCTTTCTTT. Residues: CASMSTENTEAFF.

This clonotype was observed a few times. This chain uses TRBV20-1 with TRBJ2-7; 7 nucleotides line up with TRBD1. The V gene's germline CDR1 is DFQATT and CDR2 SNEGSKA (reference sequence). This CDR3 has 13 residues. Losses at the gene ends were 6 bases for V and 1 base for J; bases not matched to a gene: 6. The CDR3 DNA reads TGCAGTGCGACCGGGACAGCATCCTACGAGCAGTACTTC. It encodes CSATGTASYEQYF.

This clonotype was counted only a few times. The chain couples TRBV5-1 to TRBJ1-4; TRBD1 aligns across 8 bases. CDR1 SGHRS and CDR2 YFSETQ come from the germline V gene. Losses at the gene ends were 3 bases for V and 8 bases for J; bases not matched to a gene: 9. The CDR3 length is 15 residues. The CDR3 nucleotides read TGCGCCAGCAGCTCTACAGGGGGGAGAAACGAAAAACTGTTTTTT. It specifies CASSSTGGRNEKLFF. The whole variable domain, remainder taken from reference TRBV5-1 and TRBJ1-4, is KAGVTQTPRYLIKTRGQQVTLSCSPISGHRSVSWYQQTPGQGLQFLFEYFSETQRNKGNFPGRFSGRQFSNSRSEMNVSTLELGDSALYLCASSSTGGRNEKLFFGSGTQLSVL.

This chain connects TRBV7-2 to TRBJ2-1, with TRBD2 matching over 8 bases. This CDR3 spans 15 amino acids. J lost 8 bases, V lost 6 bases, and 12 bases had no gene match. In germline, CDR1 is SGHTA, CDR2 FQGNSA. CDR3 nucleotides: TGTGCCAGCAGTAGTAGGACTAGCTTAGGCGATGAGCAGTTCTTC. It yields the protein CASSSRTSLGDEQFF.

This clonotype has a handful of counts. The gene calls are TRBV15 and TRBJ1-4, with D perhaps TRBD1 (6 bases). Germline loops: CDR1 LNHNV, CDR2 YYDKDF (reference sequence). The CDR3 runs 15 residues. V lost 0 bases, J lost 10 bases, and 15 bases lay in between. CDR3 residues: CATSRDPNRGGKLFF. CDR3 DNA: TGTGCCACCAGCAGAGATCCTAACAGAGGGGGAAAACTGTTTTTT.

This rearrangement joins TRBV29-1 to TRBJ2-5; possibly TRBD1 for D (5 bases). The CDR3 extends over 13 amino acids. CDR1 and CDR2 from the germline V gene are SQVTM and ANQGSEA. Between the trimmed V and J ends, which lost 6 bases and 1 base, there was a span of 12 bases. The CDR3 region is CSVGTGLQETQYF. The CDR3 DNA reads as TGCAGCGTCGGAACAGGCCTCCAAGAGACCCAGTACTTC.

This clonotype was seen at least ten times. The rearrangement joins TRBV5-1 to TRBJ2-1; 11 bases agree with TRBD2. The CDR3 loop spans 15 amino acids. Trimming at V came to 0 bases and at J to 8 bases, leaving 4 bases not matched to a gene. In germline, CDR1 is SGHRS, CDR2 YFSETQ. CDR3 DNA: TGCGCCAGCAGCTTGGGTCTAGCGGGGGGTTATGAGCAGTTCTTC. This codes for CASSLGLAGGYEQFF.

The chain uses TRBV6-2 or TRBV6-3 and TRBJ1-5, with D hard to call. Looked up from germline, CDR1 is MNHEY and CDR2 is SVGEGT. Between the trimmed V and J ends, which lost 2 bases and 3 bases, there was a span of 8 bases. The CDR3 is made up of 14 amino acids. The CDR3 coding sequence is TGTGCCAGCAGTTACGGGCAGTACAATCAGCCCCAGCATTTT. As protein: CASSYGQYNQPQHF.

This chain joins TRBV11-2 and TRBJ2-1; D assignment may be TRBD1 or TRBD2 (5 bases each). Germline CDR1 reads SGHAT; CDR2 reads FQNNGV. CDR3 length equals 15 residues. Trimming removed 4 bases at V and 0 bases at J, with 10 bases between. The CDR3 reads CASSSGDRSYNEQFF. CDR3 sequence (DNA): TGTGCCAGCAGCTCCGGGGACCGCTCCTACAATGAGCAGTTCTTC.

This clonotype was seen a few times. The chain recombines TRBV15 with TRBJ2-5, with a weak D call TRBD2 (5 bases). The CDR3 spans 14 residues. Trimming stripped 0 bases from V and 5 bases from J, with 10 bases between. In germline, CDR1 is LNHNV, CDR2 YYDKDF (reference sequence). CDR3 loop: CATSREKRLETQYF. The CDR3 nucleotides read TGTGCCACCAGCAGAGAAAAGCGGCTGGAGACCCAGTACTTC. The variable domain in full, with the rest retrieved from reference TRBV15 and TRBJ2-5, is DAMVIQNPRYQVTQFGKPVTLSCSQTLNHNVMYWYQQKSSQAPKLLFHYYDKDFNNEADTPDNFQSRRPNTSFCFLDIRSPGLGDTAMYLCATSREKRLETQYFGPGTRLLVL.

The chain uses TRBV12-3 or TRBV12-4 and TRBJ2-7; D remains unclear. V was pared by 7 bases and J by 4 bases, with 11 bases between. The CDR3 consists of 12 residues. The CDR3 is CASTLESYEQYF. The CDR3 region has the DNA TGTGCCAGCACCTTGGAGAGTTACGAGCAGTACTTC.

The V and J genes are TRBV7-2 and TRBJ2-7, with 7 nucleotides matching TRBD1. CDR1 is SGHTA, CDR2 FQGNSA, per germline. The J segment lost 7 bases and the V segment lost 5 bases, leaving 11 bases of the junction unmatched. This CDR3 comprises 14 residues. The DNA for the CDR3 is TGTGCCAGCAGCCCCGTATCAGGGGGTGATGAGCAGTACTTC. This gives the protein CASSPVSGGDEQYF.

The J gene is TRBJ1-2, the V gene TRBV6-5; D ambiguous. V lost 0 bases and J lost 4, with 9 bases in between. Germline V gives CDR1 MNHEY, CDR2 SVGAGI. CDR3 size: 14 residues. DNA for the CDR3: TGTGCCAGCAGTTACTCGGCCTGGGGCTATGGCTACACCTTC. It translates to CASSYSAWGYGYTF.

At least ten counts were recorded for this clonotype. The rearrangement joins TRBV5-1 to TRBJ2-1; D remains ambiguous. The CDR3 runs to 13 residues. Trimming pared 3 bases from V and 9 bases from J, leaving 13 bases between. Germline assignment: CDR1 SGHRS and CDR2 YFSETQ. The CDR3 reads CASSWGTAFEQFF. CDR3 nucleotide sequence: TGCGCCAGCAGCTGGGGAACGGCCTTTGAGCAGTTCTTC.